These 13 T cell receptor beta chains came from one sample sequenced in a study of identical twins. TCRdb ran MiXCR on the 5' RACE reads and lists one entry per CDR3 protein. The data show 200,000 to 250,000 distinct CDR3 sequences, around 8.1% seen once. This same sample was also taken into another study, of yellow fever vaccine responses in identical twins.

The sample was memory (CD45RO+) T cells sorted from blood. These receptors were taken from a woman aged 18 to 35 in good health.

This clonotype was observed a handful of times. The rearrangement joins TRBV2 to TRBJ2-7; D uncertain. The V end lost 9 bases, the J end lost 2 bases, and 14 bases lay between the germline ends. Germline lookup yields CDR1 SNHLY and CDR2 FYNNEI. CDR3 length equals 13 residues. The CDR3 nucleotides are TGTGCCAGGGAGACCGCAGAGACCTACGAGCAGTACTTC. This sequence encodes CARETAETYEQYF.

The chain couples TRBV6-5 to TRBJ1-4; D uncertain. The CDR3 sequence is 14 residues long. Germline CDR1 is MNHEY and CDR2 is SVGAGI. V was trimmed by 4 bases and J by 3 bases, leaving 9 bases between them. The CDR3 sequence: CASSSAGPNEKLFF. The CDR3 nucleotides read TGTGCCAGCAGTTCGGCCGGGCCTAATGAAAAACTGTTTTTT.

J is TRBJ2-1 and V is TRBV27, with D possibly being TRBD2 (7 bases). Per germline, CDR1 MNHEY and CDR2 SMNVEV (reference sequence). V shed 7 bases and J shed 7 bases, with 23 bases lying between them. This CDR3 region has 16 residues. The CDR3 DNA follows: TGTGCCAGCATCCTCAGGGTGGAGGGGGGGCGTAATGAGCAGTTCTTC. Translated: CASILRVEGGRNEQFF.

This clonotype turned up a few times. The chain combines TRBV6-5 with TRBJ2-7; 10 bases align to TRBD1. The V and J ends lost 4 bases and 6 bases, in that order; junction bases with no gene match: 12. CDR1 is MNHEY, CDR2 SVGAGI, per germline. The CDR3 length is 16 residues. CDR3 amino acids: CASSSWARTGGREQYF. As DNA, the CDR3 is TGTGCCAGCAGTTCCTGGGCGCGGACAGGGGGTCGCGAGCAGTACTTC.

This clonotype has at least ten counts. The chain employs TRBV29-1 and TRBJ1-2; 7 nucleotides agree with TRBD1. CDR1 is SQVTM and CDR2 is ANQGSEA in the germline V gene. The length of the CDR3 is 11 residues. Trimming took 2 bases from V and 7 from J; bases not matched to a gene: 1. The chain's CDR3 is CSVETGVGYTF. CDR3 nucleotides: TGCAGCGTTGAAACAGGGGTTGGCTACACCTTC. Drawing the rest from reference TRBV29-1 and TRBJ1-2, the complete variable domain is SAVISQKPSRDICQRGTSLTIQCQVDSQVTMMFWYRQQPGQSLTLIATANQGSEATYESGFVIDKFPISRPNLTFSTLTVSNMSPEDSSIYLCSVETGVGYTFGSGTRLTVV.

This clonotype was recorded at least ten times. V gene TRBV7-3 combines with J gene TRBJ1-1, with a weak D call TRBD1 (5 bases). Germline V gene sequence: CDR1 SGHTA, CDR2 FQGTGA. Trimming stripped 1 base from V and 4 bases from J, with 10 bases between. This CDR3 has 14 residues. CDR3 sequence reads: CASSLRGSGTEAFF. The CDR3 DNA reads as TGTGCCAGCAGCTTAAGGGGGAGCGGCACTGAAGCTTTCTTT.

This clonotype was observed many times. The chain recombines TRBV24-1 with TRBJ2-2; D may be TRBD2 (8 bases). V was clipped by 7 bases and J by 5 bases, with 16 bases between them. The CDR3 is 15 residues long. CDR1 is KGHDR, CDR2 SFDVKD, per germline. The CDR3 protein is CATSQGGLVTGELFF. The CDR3 bases are TGTGCCACCAGCCAGGGGGGACTAGTGACCGGGGAGCTGTTTTTT.

J is TRBJ2-1 and V is TRBV6-1; TRBD2 agrees at 12 bases. The CDR3 runs 16 residues. CDR1 is MNHNS, CDR2 SASEGT, per germline. After removal of 5 bases from V and 8 bases from J, the junction contained 10 bases not matched to a gene. The CDR3 sequence is CASSPMTSGGVDEQFF. In DNA form, the CDR3 reads TGTGCCAGCAGTCCCATGACTAGCGGGGGAGTGGATGAGCAGTTCTTC.

This clonotype was recorded many times. This chain links TRBV2 with TRBJ2-4; TRBD1 agrees at 9 bases. In germline, CDR1 is SNHLY, CDR2 FYNNEI. The junction had 5 bases not matched to a gene; V was cut back by 8 bases and J by 9 bases. The CDR3 totals 12 residues. The CDR3 protein is CASSGQGSIQYF. CDR3 nucleotides: TGTGCCAGCTCCGGACAGGGGAGCATTCAGTACTTC. The full variable domain, its missing parts supplied by reference TRBV2 and TRBJ2-4, is EPEVTQTPSHQVTQMGQEVILRCVPISNHLYFYWYRQILGQKVEFLVSFYNNEISEKSEIFDDQFSVERPDGSNFTLKIRSTKLEDSAMYFCASSGQGSIQYFGAGTRLSVL.

This clonotype occurred many times. The rearrangement uses TRBV20-1 and TRBJ2-1, with TRBD1 matching over 9 bases. This CDR3 contains 19 residues. CDR1 and CDR2 from the germline V gene are DFQATT and SNEGSKA (reference sequence). V dropped 3 bases and J dropped 4; count of bases not matched to a gene: 19. The CDR3 DNA is TGCAGTGCTAGGACTCCGTACCCAGGCCGGACAGGGGTTTACAATGAGCAGTTCTTC. It translates to CSARTPYPGRTGVYNEQFF.

The sample holds a few counts of this clonotype. V gene TRBV24-1 combines with J gene TRBJ2-3; TRBD2 matches at 8 bases. There are 14 residues in the CDR3. J was trimmed by 2 bases and V by 9 bases; bases with no gene match: 6. The V gene's germline CDR1 is KGHDR and CDR2 SFDVKD. Here the CDR3 DNA reads TGTGCCACCCGCGGGGGGCGGGACACAGATACGCAGTATTTT. This sequence encodes CATRGGRDTDTQYF.

V is TRBV6-5 and J is TRBJ2-1, with D tentatively TRBD2 (6 bases). The V end was cut by 0 bases, the J end by 1 base, with 13 bases between. Germline lookup yields CDR1 MNHEY and CDR2 SVGAGI. CDR3 length equals 17 residues. CDR3 sequence reads: CASSYSSGRGSYNEQFF. In DNA form, the CDR3 reads TGTGCCAGCAGTTACTCTTCCGGGAGAGGGTCCTACAATGAGCAGTTCTTC.

Turning to this clonotype: A read error may be the cause here, since a much bigger clone is one base away. The V and J genes are TRBV12-3 or TRBV12-4 and TRBJ2-1; 11 positions agree with TRBD2. The J segment lost 7 bases and the V segment lost 2 bases, leaving 10 bases of the junction unmatched. This CDR3 is built from 17 residues. CDR3 coding DNA: TGTGCCAGCAGTTTAAGATTGAGACTAGCGGGGTCGAATGAGCAGTTCTTC. Translating gives CASSLRLRLAGSNEQFF.